This TCR beta chain came from a study of blood T cell repertoires in COVID-19 (dated by TCRdb to the early 2020s). Turning to the overall study: Samples from collaborators originated in the United States, Italy and Spain and spanned both the acute and convalescent phases of COVID-19. Samples came from the ongoing ImmuneRACE study (first 160 participants) plus 1,254 subjects from 6 global collaborators. Sample metadata almost always included a de-identified subject ID, COVID-19 status, age in years and sex. The material from the prospective study consisted of cDNA or gDNA derived from T cells, B-cell-depleted T cells, or PBMCs. The repertoires were made available in a free public database intended to serve as a resource for research on the immune response to SARS-CoV-2. Subjects who had been exposed to COVID-19, were actively infected with it, or had recovered from it provided the deeply sampled blood TCRbeta repertoires that made up the dataset. Where available, HLA class I and class II types were obtained from metadata supplied by the sample provider rather than from assay-based typing. Study-level results and caveats: Clinical and demographic metadata were provided uncurated, with the amount varying by source and participant.

A remark on this clone: No cognate antigen has been identified for it. Base qualities are not at hand, and no much larger clone is one base apart.

Trimming removed 6 bases from V and 8 bases from J; the gene matches leave 5 bases unexplained. Counted from cysteine to phenylalanine, this CDR3 has 13 amino acids. Just the 39-base CDR3 DNA is kept, in frame starting at base 1. The germline V gene sets CDR1 to SNHLY and CDR2 to FYNNEI. The immunoSEQ Assay, a bias-controlled multiplex PCR, was used to amplify TCRbeta CDR3 regions from genomic DNA. Per the original workflow: Nucleated cell counts per sample were estimated from amplification of reference gene primers within the assay. Sequence reads were collapsed and filtered to measure the absolute abundance of every unique TCRbeta CDR3 rearrangement. For each sample, productive Simpson clonality was calculated as the square root of Simpson's diversity index over productive rearrangements. Drawn from immuneACCESS, this table holds only the in-frame rearrangements with V and J called that TCRdb kept. Clones are partly lost; checked studies trace under half to an unresolved V gene and leave the rest unexplained. V and J calls and clone size are copied from that table; D and trimming were computed from the DNA. The sample yields 400,000 or so clones; 90% were counted once. Together, the top ten hold about 0.6% of the sample.

In the prospective study, participants were about 18 to 100 years old, resided in under 30 geographic areas of the United States, and were enrolled through a virtual design. Cohort assignment in the prospective study relied on participant-reported clinical history from a screening survey and a study questionnaire. ImmuneRACE Cohort 3 recovered participants were defined by two consecutive negative NP/OP PCR tests, healthcare professional clearance, or symptom resolution. Each participant in the prospective study had whole blood, serum and a nasopharyngeal or oropharyngeal swab collected by mobile phlebotomists. Participants in the prospective study had the option to provide additional blood draws and questionnaires over a 2-month period. Before DNA extraction, blood samples from the prospective study were shipped at room temperature or frozen.

The chain is encoded by TRBV2 joined to TRBJ1-2; TRBD1 matches 11 bases in the middle. The clonotype comes from a man aged 18 to 29 who had recovered from COVID-19. Sequenced sample: PBMCs or T cells enriched from blood (not recorded which). The CDR3 protein sequence reads: CASRDRGLSGYTF. The sequenced DNA: TGTGCCAGCAGGGACAGGGGGCTAAGCGGCTACACCTTC.